This entry lists 18 T cell receptor beta chains sequenced from one sample in a study of OX40 agonist ivuxolimab in advanced cancers. The method was immunoSEQ multiplex PCR; TCRdb's version includes in-frame clones alone and lacks a portion of them. The sample holds 90,000 to 150,000 clones, 80% to 90% seen once. The sample consisted of CD4+ or CD8+ T cells sorted from blood, taken in a trial of the OX40 agonist ivuxolimab. The source of these receptors is an adult with an advanced solid tumor such as melanoma, head and neck, liver or kidney cancer.

This chain connects TRBV7-8 to TRBJ2-5, with TRBD2 identical over 8 bases. The CDR3 is 14 residues long. Per the germline V gene, CDR1 is SGHVS and CDR2 is FQNEAQ. Germline trimming cut 5 bases from V and 5 bases from J; bases unmatched to any gene: 7. This CDR3 is CASSLGTSQETQYF. DNA for the CDR3: TGTGCCAGCAGCCTAGGGACTAGTCAGGAGACCCAGTACTTC.

The V gene is TRBV27, the J gene TRBJ1-6; possible D gene TRBD1, 5 bases. This CDR3 has 13 amino acids. Between the trimmed V and J ends, which lost 5 bases and 4 bases, there was a span of 6 bases. Germline V gene sequence: CDR1 MNHEY, CDR2 SMNVEV (reference sequence). CDR3 sequence reads: CASSRTYNSPLHF. The CDR3, as DNA: TGTGCCAGCAGTCGGACATATAATTCACCCCTCCACTTT.

The J gene is TRBJ1-1, the V gene TRBV7-3, with 9 bases matching TRBD1. Looked up from germline, CDR1 is SGHTA and CDR2 is FQGTGA. J gave up 4 bases and V 2 bases, and 2 bases lay outside the gene matches. CDR3 size: 14 residues. The CDR3 spells CASSLGQGFTEAFF. The CDR3 nucleotides are TGTGCCAGCAGCTTAGGACAGGGGTTCACTGAAGCTTTCTTT.

The rearrangement links TRBV6-5 to TRBJ1-2, with D unresolved. CDR1 is MNHEY and CDR2 is SVGAGI in the germline V gene. Trimming left V 4 bases short and J 8 bases short, with 17 bases between. The CDR3 sequence is 14 residues long. CDR3 nucleotides: TGTGCCAGCAGTTCGCCCGACGGAATTGGAGGCTACACCTTC. It encodes CASSSPDGIGGYTF.

The rearrangement uses TRBV30 and TRBJ1-1; D call uncertain. The ends were cut back, 1 base at V and 0 bases at J, with 6 bases in the middle. Germline assignment: CDR1 GTSNPN and CDR2 SVGIG (reference sequence). This CDR3 has 13 amino acids. The CDR3 bases are TGTGCCTGGAGTGGGCGGATGAACACTGAAGCTTTCTTT. This encodes CAWSGRMNTEAFF.

This clone was counted between two and nine times. J is TRBJ1-6 and V is TRBV6-5; 7 bases are a match to TRBD1. The CDR3 contains 14 residues. The V and J ends lost 5 bases and 10 bases, in that order; junction bases with no gene match: 8. Germline CDR1 is MNHEY and CDR2 is SVGAGI. The CDR3, as DNA: TGTGCCAGCAGTCGCGCAGGGGGAGGCTCACCCCTCCACTTT. Its protein product is CASSRAGGGSPLHF.

This chain joins TRBV7-2 and TRBJ1-4; 7 bases align to TRBD1. V dropped 1 base and J dropped 8; count of bases not matched to a gene: 13. The CDR3 sequence is 17 residues long. The germline gives CDR1 SGHTA, CDR2 FQGNSA. The CDR3 sequence: CASSLGPGGAVGEKLFF. The CDR3 DNA reads TGTGCCAGCAGCTTAGGGCCAGGGGGGGCCGTAGGGGAAAAACTGTTTTTT.

The chain couples TRBV18 to TRBJ2-7; 8 nucleotides match TRBD1. V lost 6 bases to trimming and J lost 7 bases; unmatched junction nucleotides: 14. The CDR3 is made up of 15 amino acids. Germline V lookup: CDR1 KGHSH, CDR2 LQKENI. CDR3 sequence: CASSLTGQGEGEQYF. DNA for the CDR3: TGTGCCAGCTCCCTCACCGGACAGGGAGAAGGGGAGCAGTACTTC.

The chain uses TRBV27 and TRBJ1-5; the D gene is possibly TRBD1 (5 bases). Germline-derived CDR1 and CDR2 are MNHEY and SMNVEV (reference sequence). Trimming pared 6 bases from V and 0 bases from J, leaving 15 bases between. The CDR3 loop spans 16 amino acids. CDR3 protein: CASSAGILYSNQPQHF. In DNA form, the CDR3 reads TGTGCCAGCAGCGCAGGGATTTTGTATAGCAATCAGCCCCAGCATTTT.

The chain has TRBV19 and TRBJ2-7, with TRBD1 identical over 7 bases. The CDR3 sequence is 15 residues long. Germline V gene data show CDR1 as LNHDA and CDR2 as SQIVND (reference sequence). With 5 bases clipped from V and 5 bases from J, the junction kept 12 bases outside the gene matches. The CDR3 region has the DNA TGTGCCAGTAGTCTCAAAAAACAGGGGAGTCACGAGCAGTACTTC. It yields the protein CASSLKKQGSHEQYF.

The chain carries TRBV11-2 and TRBJ1-3; D might be TRBD1 (5 bases). Germline V gene sequence: CDR1 SGHAT, CDR2 FQNNGV. The V and J ends lost 0 bases and 11 bases respectively, with 8 bases between them. CDR3 length: 12 residues. The CDR3 DNA follows: TGTGCCAGCAGCTTAGACAGGGCGGCCATATATTTT. It specifies CASSLDRAAIYF.

This clone was recorded only once. The chain joins TRBV25-1 to TRBJ2-7; D possibly matches TRBD1 or TRBD2 (5 bases each). The CDR3 consists of 16 residues. V was clipped by 8 bases and J by 0 bases, with 20 bases between them. Germline V gene lookup returns CDR1 MGHDK and CDR2 SYGVNS. The CDR3: CASSRDPGSPSYEQYF. The CDR3 DNA follows: TGTGCCAGCTCCCGGGACCCCGGATCTCCCTCCTACGAGCAGTACTTC.

The chain links TRBV6-5 to TRBJ1-2, with D unresolved. CDR1 is MNHEY and CDR2 is SVGAGI in the germline V gene. Trimming removed 2 bases from V and 2 bases from J, with 6 bases in between. The length of the CDR3 is 13 residues. The CDR3 nucleotides are TGTGCCAGCAGTTACGGGAACAACTATGGCTACACCTTC. Translating gives CASSYGNNYGYTF.

This clone occurred once. This chain's CDR3 is CASSYGASSYEQYF. DNA of the CDR3: TGTGCCAGCAGTTACGGGGCGAGCTCCTACGAGCAGTACTTC. This sequence joins TRBV6-6 and TRBJ2-7, with D perhaps matching TRBD1 (5 bases). The CDR3 runs 14 residues. Germline V gene sequence: CDR1 MNHNY, CDR2 SVGAGI (reference sequence). Trimming shortened V by 2 bases and J by 0 bases, and 8 bases separated the two germline ends.

The chain uses TRBV28 and TRBJ2-3, with 7 nucleotides matching TRBD1. Germline V CDR1 and CDR2: MDHEN, SYDVKM. Unmatched junction bases numbered 6, after V lost 10 bases and J lost 5 bases. The CDR3 is 12 residues long. This chain's CDR3 is CATGQVEDTQYF. Written as DNA, the CDR3 is TGTGCCACCGGACAGGTGGAAGATACGCAGTATTTT.

This chain joins TRBV18 and TRBJ1-1; a possible D gene is TRBD1 (6 bases). Germline CDR1 is KGHSH and CDR2 is LQKENI. This CDR3 has 16 residues. V dropped 0 bases and J dropped 5 bases, with 16 bases sitting between them. In nucleotides, the CDR3 is TGTGCCAGCTCACCACCCGGGATGGGGGCTGCGACTGAAGCTTTCTTT. Its translation is CASSPPGMGAATEAFF.

This sequence joins TRBV2 and TRBJ1-2; D remains ambiguous. CDR3 length: 13 amino acids. Between the trimmed V and J ends, which lost 5 bases and 4 bases, there was a span of 11 bases. Germline-derived CDR1 and CDR2 are SNHLY and FYNNEI. This CDR3 reads CASSPDKTYGYTF. The CDR3 DNA sequence: TGTGCCAGCAGTCCCGACAAGACCTATGGCTACACCTTC.

A single count supports this clone. The chain employs TRBV28 and TRBJ1-6; D not certain. The CDR3 runs 16 residues. V was clipped by 6 bases and J by 0 bases, with 12 bases between them. From germline, CDR1 is MDHEN and CDR2 SYDVKM. CDR3: CASRPSGSSYNSPLHF. CDR3 bases: TGTGCCAGCAGACCTTCGGGGAGCTCCTATAATTCACCCCTCCACTTT.